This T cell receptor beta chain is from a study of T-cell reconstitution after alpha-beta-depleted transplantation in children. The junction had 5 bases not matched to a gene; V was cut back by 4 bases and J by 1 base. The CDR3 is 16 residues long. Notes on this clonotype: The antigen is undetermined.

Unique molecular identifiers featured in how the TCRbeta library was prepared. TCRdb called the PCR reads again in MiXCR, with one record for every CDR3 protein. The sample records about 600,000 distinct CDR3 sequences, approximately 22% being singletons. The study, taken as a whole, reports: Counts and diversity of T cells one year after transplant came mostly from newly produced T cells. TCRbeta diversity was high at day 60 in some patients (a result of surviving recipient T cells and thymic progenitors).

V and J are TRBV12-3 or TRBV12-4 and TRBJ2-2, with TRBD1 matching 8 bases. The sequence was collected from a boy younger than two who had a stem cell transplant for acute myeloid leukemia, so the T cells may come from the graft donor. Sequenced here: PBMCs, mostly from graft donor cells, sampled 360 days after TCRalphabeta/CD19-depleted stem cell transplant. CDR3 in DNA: TGTGCCAGCAGTTCCGACAGGGGTTGGAACACCGGGGAGCTGTTTTTT. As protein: CASSSDRGWNTGELFF.